The rows below give T cell receptor beta chains drawn from one sample of a study of cytomegalovirus exposure and HLA in healthy donors. TCRdb's copy holds only in-frame clones and misses some; the assay was immunoSEQ multiplex PCR. Of more than 140,000 clones in the sample, over 60% were seen once. Material: PBMCs. The receptors were gathered from a male donor in good health and CMV-seronegative. CDR3s include the opening cysteine and the closing phenylalanine or tryptophan. The order of the fields is CDR3 protein, J gene, V gene.

CASSSNPFASGGYEQYF	TRBJ2-7	TRBV11-3
CASSLEQGGQPQHF	TRBJ1-5	TRBV5-1
CASSREGPYGYTF	TRBJ1-2	TRBV9
CASQMALDEGYTF	TRBJ1-2	TRBV6-1
CASSALQGDNYGYTF	TRBJ1-2	TRBV9
CASSQGDGSNQPQHF	TRBJ1-5	TRBV4-1
CASSYTSGNLPGNEQFF	TRBJ2-1	TRBV11-3
CASSLDRSYGYTF	TRBJ1-2	TRBV5-1
CASSELLGGRETQYF	TRBJ2-5	TRBV6-1
CASSALYEQYF	TRBJ2-7	TRBV2
CASTLDSTEQYF	TRBJ2-7	TRBV2
CASSLGWGQGIGYTF	TRBJ1-2	TRBV7-9
CASLHAGGDTEAFF	TRBJ1-1	TRBV7-2
CASSLGLADYNEQFF	TRBJ2-1	TRBV7-2
CASSAWPGGIKEKLFF	TRBJ1-4	TRBV5-8
CASSLGASGGGETQYF	TRBJ2-5	TRBV7-2
CASSTGGLAGAMPGELFF	TRBJ2-2	TRBV18
CASSVNGGLSYEQYF	TRBJ2-7	TRBV9
CASSPERLETGELFF	TRBJ2-2	TRBV5-4
CASSFRGGGEGNQPQHF	TRBJ1-5	TRBV7-8
CASSHPLAGGDTGELFF	TRBJ2-2	TRBV4-1
CASSVSGGGQETQYF	TRBJ2-5	TRBV6-4
CASSSLTPGSTDTQYF	TRBJ2-3	TRBV7-3
CASSLDGNYNEQFF	TRBJ2-1	TRBV5-1
CASTLDEPNYGYTF	TRBJ1-2	TRBV19
CASSFREGVDTEAFF	TRBJ1-1	TRBV6-5
CASSQGPLQETQYF	TRBJ2-5	TRBV6-5
CASSPWGGDGTDTQYF	TRBJ2-3	TRBV11-2
CASSFAGSSYEQYF	-	TRBV7-2
CASWTGASYNEQFF	TRBJ2-1	TRBV5-1
CASSSGNLQAFF	TRBJ1-1	TRBV19
CASSSSQGSPLHF	TRBJ1-6	TRBV7-7
CASSLGLADYEQYF	TRBJ2-7	TRBV9
CASSIRDRGGPNYGYTF	TRBJ1-2	TRBV19
CASSYRDRVLYTF	TRBJ1-2	TRBV6-5
CASRGGNGNTEAFF	TRBJ1-1	TRBV2
CASSSRTGPYGYTF	TRBJ1-2	TRBV9
CASSQSPGGRERSEQYF	TRBJ2-7	TRBV5-4
CAWSVNSNQPQHF	TRBJ1-5	TRBV30
CASSLQGGGELFF	TRBJ2-2	TRBV7-2
CASSAHGQRSYEQYF	TRBJ2-7	TRBV25-1